The 8 T cell receptor beta chains below all came from one sample that was sequenced in a study of molecular identifiers for immune sequencing clone quantification. TCRdb processed the PCR reads anew with MiXCR; each CDR3 protein has one entry. The sample has approximately 320,000 distinct CDR3 sequences, 24% seen once. Sequenced sample: naive CD8+ T cells from blood, with Jurkat cell RNA spiked in. Subset meaning: FACS-sorted CD8+CD4-CCR7+CD45RA+ naive T cells. The receptors originated from a human donor in good health. Some libraries in this study had Jurkat cell RNA spiked in.

This clonotype was picked up a small number of times. The chain combines TRBV4-3 with TRBJ2-6; the D is unclear. CDR3 length equals 16 residues. Germline V gene lookup returns CDR1 LGHNA and CDR2 YSLEER. V shed 1 base and J shed 4 bases, with 11 bases lying between them. CDR3 loop: CASSQVMEPGANVLTF. CDR3 DNA sequence: TGCGCCAGCAGCCAAGTCATGGAGCCGGGGGCCAACGTCCTGACTTTC.

This clonotype was counted only a few times. The chain carries TRBV14 and TRBJ2-3, with a possible D match to TRBD2 (6 bases). V lost 0 bases, J lost 4 bases, and 17 bases lay in between. The CDR3 covers 17 residues. Germline V gene sequence: CDR1 SGHDN, CDR2 FVKESK. CDR3 sequence: CASSQDIAGIAADTQYF. As DNA, the CDR3 is TGTGCCAGCAGCCAAGATATCGCCGGGATAGCGGCAGATACGCAGTATTTT.

The rearrangement uses TRBV7-2 and TRBJ2-7; D not resolved. V lost 6 bases to trimming and J lost 6 bases, with 21 bases between them. The germline CDR1 and CDR2 sequences are SGHTA and FQGNSA. There are 15 residues in the CDR3. The CDR3 loop reads CASRRTPGSGPEQYF. The CDR3 region has the DNA TGTGCCAGCAGACGCACTCCGGGCTCAGGCCCCGAGCAGTACTTC. Full variable domain (missing parts from reference TRBV7-2 and TRBJ2-7): GAGVSQSPSNKVTEKGKDVELRCDPISGHTALYWYRQSLGQGLEFLIYFQGNSAPDKSGLPSDRFSAERTGGSVSTLTIQRTQQEDSAVYLCASRRTPGSGPEQYFGPGTRLTVT.

The V call is TRBV29-1, the J call TRBJ2-2; D uncertain. Trimming shortened V by 6 bases and J by 0 bases, and 14 bases separated the two germline ends. The CDR3 totals 15 residues. The germline gives CDR1 SQVTM, CDR2 ANQGSEA. The CDR3: CSVRLADPNTGELFF. The CDR3 nucleotides read TGCAGCGTAAGGCTCGCGGACCCGAACACCGGGGAGCTGTTTTTT.

This clonotype was picked up a small number of times. The chain has TRBV4-1 and TRBJ2-7; D call uncertain. CDR1 is MGHRA, CDR2 YSYEKL, per germline. Trimming took off 0 bases at V and 5 bases at J, with 17 bases between the two ends. This CDR3 spans 16 amino acids. The CDR3 bases are TGCGCCAGCAGCCAAGATGGTATAGGGCTTGTCGACGAGCAGTACTTC. As protein: CASSQDGIGLVDEQYF.

This clonotype was seen a handful of times. V gene TRBV19 combines with J gene TRBJ2-1; D possibly matches TRBD1 or TRBD2 (5 bases each). The germline V and J ends were trimmed by 5 bases and 9 bases, with 17 bases remaining between them. Germline values: CDR1 LNHDA, CDR2 SQIVND (reference sequence). The CDR3 has 14 residues. CDR3 in amino acids: CASSPPWGFTEQFF. The CDR3 region has the DNA TGTGCCAGTAGTCCACCCTGGGGGTTCACTGAGCAGTTCTTC. The whole variable domain, filled in from reference TRBV19 and TRBJ2-1, reads DGGITQSPKYLFRKEGQNVTLSCEQNLNHDAMYWYRQDPGQGLRLIYYSQIVNDFQKGDIAEGYSVSREKKESFPLTVTSAQKNPTAFYLCASSPPWGFTEQFFGPGTRLTVL.

This clonotype was counted only a few times. The rearrangement links TRBV20-1 to TRBJ1-5; D perhaps matches TRBD1 (5 bases). V was pared by 3 bases and J by 0 bases, with 24 bases between. The CDR3 sequence is 19 residues long. Per the germline V gene, CDR1 is DFQATT and CDR2 is SNEGSKA (reference sequence). The CDR3, as DNA: TGCAGTGCTAGGGACCCCGGGGACCGAAGAAGTACTAGCAATCAGCCCCAGCATTTT. Translating gives CSARDPGDRRSTSNQPQHF.

This clonotype was found a few times. CDR3: CASSLVTSGSTDTQYF. In DNA, the CDR3 is TGTGCCAGCAGCTTAGTGACCAGCGGCAGCACAGATACGCAGTATTTT. The V call is TRBV7-9, the J call TRBJ2-3; D might be TRBD2 (5 bases). Looked up from germline, CDR1 is SEHNR and CDR2 is FQNEAQ (reference sequence). The CDR3 is 16 residues long. V lost 1 base and J 0 bases, leaving 11 bases between the germline ends. The complete variable domain, with remaining parts taken from reference TRBV7-9 and TRBJ2-3, reads DTGVSQNPRHKITKRGQNVTFRCDPISEHNRLYWYRQTLGQGPEFLTYFQNEAQLEKSRLLSDRFSAERPKGSFSTLEIQRTEQGDSAMYLCASSLVTSGSTDTQYFGPGTRLTVL.